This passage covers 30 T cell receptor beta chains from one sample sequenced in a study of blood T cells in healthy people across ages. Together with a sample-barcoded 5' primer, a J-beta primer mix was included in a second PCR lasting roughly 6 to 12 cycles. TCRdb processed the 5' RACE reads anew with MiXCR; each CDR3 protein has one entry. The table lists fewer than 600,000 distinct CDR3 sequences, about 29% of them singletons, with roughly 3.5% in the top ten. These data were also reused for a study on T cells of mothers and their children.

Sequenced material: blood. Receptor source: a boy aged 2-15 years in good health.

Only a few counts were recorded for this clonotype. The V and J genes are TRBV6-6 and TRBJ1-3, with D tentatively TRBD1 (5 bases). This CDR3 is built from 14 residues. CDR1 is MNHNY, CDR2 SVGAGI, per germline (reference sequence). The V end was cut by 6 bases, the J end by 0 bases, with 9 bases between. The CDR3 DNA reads TGTGCCAGCAGGGGGGGGGGCTCTGGAAACACCATATATTTT. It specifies CASRGGGSGNTIYF.

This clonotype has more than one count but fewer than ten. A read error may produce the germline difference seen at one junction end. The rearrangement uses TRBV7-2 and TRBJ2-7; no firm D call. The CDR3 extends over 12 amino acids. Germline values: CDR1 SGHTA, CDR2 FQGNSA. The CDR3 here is CASSSSSYEQHF. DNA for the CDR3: TGTGCCAGCAGCTCATCTTCCTACGAGCAGCACTTC.

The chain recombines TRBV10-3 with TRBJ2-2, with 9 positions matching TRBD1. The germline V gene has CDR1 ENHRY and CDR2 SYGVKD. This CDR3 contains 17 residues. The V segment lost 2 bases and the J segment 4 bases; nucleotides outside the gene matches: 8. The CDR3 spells CAISEDLGQGSTGELFF. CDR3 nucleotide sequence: TGTGCCATCAGTGAGGACCTCGGACAGGGGAGCACCGGGGAGCTGTTTTTT.

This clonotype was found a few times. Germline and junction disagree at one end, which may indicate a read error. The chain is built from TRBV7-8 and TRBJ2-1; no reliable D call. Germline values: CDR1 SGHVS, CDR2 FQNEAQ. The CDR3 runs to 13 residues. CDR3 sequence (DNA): TGTGCCAGCACCGGCAAGGGATACAAGGAGCAGTTCTTC. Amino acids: CASTGKGYKEQFF.

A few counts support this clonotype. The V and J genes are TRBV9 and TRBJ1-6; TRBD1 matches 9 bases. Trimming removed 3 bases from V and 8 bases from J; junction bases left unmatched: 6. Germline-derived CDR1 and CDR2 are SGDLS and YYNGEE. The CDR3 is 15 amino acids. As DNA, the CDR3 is TGTGCCAGCAGCGACAGGGGGCGTGAGGATTCACCCCTCCACTTT. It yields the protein CASSDRGREDSPLHF.

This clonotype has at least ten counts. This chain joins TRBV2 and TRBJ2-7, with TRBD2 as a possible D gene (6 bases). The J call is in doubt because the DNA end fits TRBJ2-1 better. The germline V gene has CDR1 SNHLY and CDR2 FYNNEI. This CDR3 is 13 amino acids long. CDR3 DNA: TGTGCCAGCAGACTAGCTTCAAGCAATGAGCAGTTCTTC. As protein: CASRLASSNEQFF.

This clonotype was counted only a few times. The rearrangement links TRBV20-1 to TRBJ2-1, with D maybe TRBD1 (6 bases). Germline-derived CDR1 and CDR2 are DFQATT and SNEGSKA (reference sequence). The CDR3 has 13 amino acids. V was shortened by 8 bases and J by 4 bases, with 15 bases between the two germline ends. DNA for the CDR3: TGCAGTCCGGCACAGGGCCGGTACAATGAGCAGTTCTTC. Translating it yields CSPAQGRYNEQFF.

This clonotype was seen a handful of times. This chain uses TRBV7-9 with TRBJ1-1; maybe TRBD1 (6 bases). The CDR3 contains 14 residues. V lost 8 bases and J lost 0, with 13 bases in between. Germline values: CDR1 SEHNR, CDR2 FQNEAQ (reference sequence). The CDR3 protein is CASGGHGVNTEAFF. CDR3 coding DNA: TGTGCCAGCGGGGGACACGGGGTGAACACTGAAGCTTTCTTT.

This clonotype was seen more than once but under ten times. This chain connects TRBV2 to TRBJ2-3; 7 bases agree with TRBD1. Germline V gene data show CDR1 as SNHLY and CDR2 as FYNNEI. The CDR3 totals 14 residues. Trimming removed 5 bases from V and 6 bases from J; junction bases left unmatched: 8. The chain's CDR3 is CASSPDRDMDTQYF. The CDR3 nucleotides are TGTGCCAGCAGTCCTGACAGGGACATGGATACGCAGTATTTT.

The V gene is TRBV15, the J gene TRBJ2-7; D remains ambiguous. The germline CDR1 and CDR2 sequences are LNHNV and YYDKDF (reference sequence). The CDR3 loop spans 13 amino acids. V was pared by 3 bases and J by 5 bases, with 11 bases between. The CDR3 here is CATSRRMSHEQYF. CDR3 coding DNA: TGTGCCACCAGCAGGAGGATGAGTCACGAGCAGTACTTC.

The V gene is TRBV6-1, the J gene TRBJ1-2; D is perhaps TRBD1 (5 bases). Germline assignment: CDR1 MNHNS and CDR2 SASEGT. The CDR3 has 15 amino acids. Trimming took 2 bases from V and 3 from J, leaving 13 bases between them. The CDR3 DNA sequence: TGTGCCAGCAGTGAATCCGCAGGGCCCGACTATGGCTACACCTTC. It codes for CASSESAGPDYGYTF.

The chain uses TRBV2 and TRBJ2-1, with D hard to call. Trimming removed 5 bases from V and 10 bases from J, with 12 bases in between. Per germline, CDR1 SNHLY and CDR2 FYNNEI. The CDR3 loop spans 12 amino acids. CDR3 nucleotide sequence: TGTGCCAGCAGTCCCGGACCTACAGAGCAGTTCTTC. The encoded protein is CASSPGPTEQFF.

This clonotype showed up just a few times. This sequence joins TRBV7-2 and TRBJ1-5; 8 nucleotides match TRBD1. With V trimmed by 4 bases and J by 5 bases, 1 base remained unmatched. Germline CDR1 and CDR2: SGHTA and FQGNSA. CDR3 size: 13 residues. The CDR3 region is CASSSQGDQPQHF. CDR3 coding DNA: TGTGCCAGCAGCTCACAGGGGGATCAGCCCCAGCATTTT.

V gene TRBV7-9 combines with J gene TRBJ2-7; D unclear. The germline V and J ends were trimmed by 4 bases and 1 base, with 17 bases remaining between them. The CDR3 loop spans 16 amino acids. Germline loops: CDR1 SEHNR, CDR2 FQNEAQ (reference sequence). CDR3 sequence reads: CASSSPSAESSYEQYF. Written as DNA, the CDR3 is TGTGCCAGCAGCTCTCCCTCGGCCGAATCGTCCTACGAGCAGTACTTC.

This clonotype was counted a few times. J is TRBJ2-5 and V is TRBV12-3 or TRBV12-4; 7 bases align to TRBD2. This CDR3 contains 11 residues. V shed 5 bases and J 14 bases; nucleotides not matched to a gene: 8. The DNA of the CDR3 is TGTGCCAGCAGTAATACCGGGACTATTTACTTC. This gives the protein CASSNTGTIYF.

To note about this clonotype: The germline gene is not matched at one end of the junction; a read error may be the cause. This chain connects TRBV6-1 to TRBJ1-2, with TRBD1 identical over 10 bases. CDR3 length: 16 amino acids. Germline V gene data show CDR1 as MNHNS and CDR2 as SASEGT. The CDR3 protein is CTSSPGTGDFGNGYTF. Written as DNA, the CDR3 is TGTACCAGCAGTCCCGGGACAGGGGATTTTGGGAATGGCTACACCTTC.

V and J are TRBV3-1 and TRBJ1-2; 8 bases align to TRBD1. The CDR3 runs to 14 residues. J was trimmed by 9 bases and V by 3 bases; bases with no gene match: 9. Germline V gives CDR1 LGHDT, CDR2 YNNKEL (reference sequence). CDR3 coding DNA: TGTGCCAGCAGCCATGACCCAGGGGGCAAGAGCTACACCTTC. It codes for CASSHDPGGKSYTF.

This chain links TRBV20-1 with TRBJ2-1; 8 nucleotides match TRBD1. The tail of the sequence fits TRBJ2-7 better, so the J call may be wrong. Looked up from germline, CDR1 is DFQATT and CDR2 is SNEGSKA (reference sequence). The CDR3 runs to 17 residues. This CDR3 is CSARDGSGRGLRYEQYF. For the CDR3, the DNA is TGCAGTGCTAGAGATGGGTCTGGCAGGGGGCTTAGATACGAGCAGTACTTC.

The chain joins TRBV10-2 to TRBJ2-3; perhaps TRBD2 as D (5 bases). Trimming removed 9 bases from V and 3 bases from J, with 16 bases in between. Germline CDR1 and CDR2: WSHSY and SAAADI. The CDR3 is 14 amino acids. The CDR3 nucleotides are TGCGCCAGTAAGGACTGGACTGGAACAGATACGCAGTATTTT. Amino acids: CASKDWTGTDTQYF.

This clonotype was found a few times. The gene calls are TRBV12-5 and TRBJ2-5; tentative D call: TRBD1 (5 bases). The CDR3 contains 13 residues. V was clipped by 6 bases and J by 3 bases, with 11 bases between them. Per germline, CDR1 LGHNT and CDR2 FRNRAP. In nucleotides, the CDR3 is TGTGCTAGTGGGACAGCCCTAGAAGAGACCCAGTACTTC. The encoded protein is CASGTALEETQYF.

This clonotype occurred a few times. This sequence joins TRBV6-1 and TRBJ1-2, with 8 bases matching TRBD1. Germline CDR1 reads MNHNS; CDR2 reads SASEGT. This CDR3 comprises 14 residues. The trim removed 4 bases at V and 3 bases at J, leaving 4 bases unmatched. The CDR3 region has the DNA TGTGCCAGCAGTGGTCAGGGGGCCTACTATGGCTACACCTTC. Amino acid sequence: CASSGQGAYYGYTF.

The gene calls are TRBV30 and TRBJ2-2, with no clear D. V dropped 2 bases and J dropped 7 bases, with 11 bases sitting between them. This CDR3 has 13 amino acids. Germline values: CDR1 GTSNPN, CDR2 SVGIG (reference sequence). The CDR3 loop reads CAWSRNGFGELFF. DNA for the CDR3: TGTGCCTGGAGTAGGAATGGGTTCGGGGAGCTGTTTTTT.

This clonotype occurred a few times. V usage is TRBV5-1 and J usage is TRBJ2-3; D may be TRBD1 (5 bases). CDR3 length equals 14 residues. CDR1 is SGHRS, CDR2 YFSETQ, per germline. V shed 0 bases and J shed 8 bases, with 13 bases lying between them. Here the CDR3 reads CASSLGQGKVTQYF. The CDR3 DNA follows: TGCGCCAGCAGCTTGGGCCAGGGTAAAGTTACGCAGTATTTT.

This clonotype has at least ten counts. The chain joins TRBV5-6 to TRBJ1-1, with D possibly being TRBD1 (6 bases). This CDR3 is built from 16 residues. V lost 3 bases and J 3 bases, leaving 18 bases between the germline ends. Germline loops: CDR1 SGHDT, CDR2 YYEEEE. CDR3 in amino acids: CASSSYTGALDTEAFF. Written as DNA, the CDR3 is TGTGCCAGCAGCTCCTATACGGGGGCGCTGGACACTGAAGCTTTCTTT.

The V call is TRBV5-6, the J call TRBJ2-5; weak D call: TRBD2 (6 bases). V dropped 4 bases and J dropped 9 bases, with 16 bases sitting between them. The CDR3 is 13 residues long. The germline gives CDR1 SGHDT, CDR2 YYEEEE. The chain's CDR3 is CASSPGEERAQYF. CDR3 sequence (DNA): TGTGCCAGCAGCCCGGGAGAGGAAAGGGCCCAGTACTTC.

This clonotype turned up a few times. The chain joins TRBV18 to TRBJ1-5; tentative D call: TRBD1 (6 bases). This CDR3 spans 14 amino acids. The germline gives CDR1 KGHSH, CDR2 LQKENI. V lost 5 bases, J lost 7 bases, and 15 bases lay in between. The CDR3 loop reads CASSSRGGEQPQHF. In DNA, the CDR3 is TGTGCCAGCTCATCCCGGGGGGGCGAACAGCCCCAGCATTTT.

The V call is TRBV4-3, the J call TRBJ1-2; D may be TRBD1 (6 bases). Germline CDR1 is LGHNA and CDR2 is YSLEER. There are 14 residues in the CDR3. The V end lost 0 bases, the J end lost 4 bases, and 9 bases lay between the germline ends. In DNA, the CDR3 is TGCGCCAGCAGCCAAGACGGGGGCATCTATGGCTACACCTTC. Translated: CASSQDGGIYGYTF.

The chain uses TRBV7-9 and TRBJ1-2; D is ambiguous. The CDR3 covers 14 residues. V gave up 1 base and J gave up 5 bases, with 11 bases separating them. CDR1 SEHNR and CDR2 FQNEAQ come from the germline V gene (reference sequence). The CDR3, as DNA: TGTGCCAGCAGCTTAGGCGGCAGACCTTATGGCTACACCTTC. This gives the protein CASSLGGRPYGYTF.

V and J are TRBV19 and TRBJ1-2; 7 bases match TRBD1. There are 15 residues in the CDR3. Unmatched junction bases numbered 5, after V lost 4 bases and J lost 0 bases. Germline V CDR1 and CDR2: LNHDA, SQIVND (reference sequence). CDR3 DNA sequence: TGTGCCAGTAGTACGAGGGACAGTTCTAACTATGGCTACACCTTC. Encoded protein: CASSTRDSSNYGYTF.

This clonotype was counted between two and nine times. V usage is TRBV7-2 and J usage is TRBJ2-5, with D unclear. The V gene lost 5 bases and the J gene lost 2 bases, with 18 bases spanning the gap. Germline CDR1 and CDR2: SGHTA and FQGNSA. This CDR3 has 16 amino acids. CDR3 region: CASSRGRFSPQETQYF. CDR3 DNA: TGTGCCAGCAGCCGTGGACGGTTCTCCCCACAAGAGACCCAGTACTTC.